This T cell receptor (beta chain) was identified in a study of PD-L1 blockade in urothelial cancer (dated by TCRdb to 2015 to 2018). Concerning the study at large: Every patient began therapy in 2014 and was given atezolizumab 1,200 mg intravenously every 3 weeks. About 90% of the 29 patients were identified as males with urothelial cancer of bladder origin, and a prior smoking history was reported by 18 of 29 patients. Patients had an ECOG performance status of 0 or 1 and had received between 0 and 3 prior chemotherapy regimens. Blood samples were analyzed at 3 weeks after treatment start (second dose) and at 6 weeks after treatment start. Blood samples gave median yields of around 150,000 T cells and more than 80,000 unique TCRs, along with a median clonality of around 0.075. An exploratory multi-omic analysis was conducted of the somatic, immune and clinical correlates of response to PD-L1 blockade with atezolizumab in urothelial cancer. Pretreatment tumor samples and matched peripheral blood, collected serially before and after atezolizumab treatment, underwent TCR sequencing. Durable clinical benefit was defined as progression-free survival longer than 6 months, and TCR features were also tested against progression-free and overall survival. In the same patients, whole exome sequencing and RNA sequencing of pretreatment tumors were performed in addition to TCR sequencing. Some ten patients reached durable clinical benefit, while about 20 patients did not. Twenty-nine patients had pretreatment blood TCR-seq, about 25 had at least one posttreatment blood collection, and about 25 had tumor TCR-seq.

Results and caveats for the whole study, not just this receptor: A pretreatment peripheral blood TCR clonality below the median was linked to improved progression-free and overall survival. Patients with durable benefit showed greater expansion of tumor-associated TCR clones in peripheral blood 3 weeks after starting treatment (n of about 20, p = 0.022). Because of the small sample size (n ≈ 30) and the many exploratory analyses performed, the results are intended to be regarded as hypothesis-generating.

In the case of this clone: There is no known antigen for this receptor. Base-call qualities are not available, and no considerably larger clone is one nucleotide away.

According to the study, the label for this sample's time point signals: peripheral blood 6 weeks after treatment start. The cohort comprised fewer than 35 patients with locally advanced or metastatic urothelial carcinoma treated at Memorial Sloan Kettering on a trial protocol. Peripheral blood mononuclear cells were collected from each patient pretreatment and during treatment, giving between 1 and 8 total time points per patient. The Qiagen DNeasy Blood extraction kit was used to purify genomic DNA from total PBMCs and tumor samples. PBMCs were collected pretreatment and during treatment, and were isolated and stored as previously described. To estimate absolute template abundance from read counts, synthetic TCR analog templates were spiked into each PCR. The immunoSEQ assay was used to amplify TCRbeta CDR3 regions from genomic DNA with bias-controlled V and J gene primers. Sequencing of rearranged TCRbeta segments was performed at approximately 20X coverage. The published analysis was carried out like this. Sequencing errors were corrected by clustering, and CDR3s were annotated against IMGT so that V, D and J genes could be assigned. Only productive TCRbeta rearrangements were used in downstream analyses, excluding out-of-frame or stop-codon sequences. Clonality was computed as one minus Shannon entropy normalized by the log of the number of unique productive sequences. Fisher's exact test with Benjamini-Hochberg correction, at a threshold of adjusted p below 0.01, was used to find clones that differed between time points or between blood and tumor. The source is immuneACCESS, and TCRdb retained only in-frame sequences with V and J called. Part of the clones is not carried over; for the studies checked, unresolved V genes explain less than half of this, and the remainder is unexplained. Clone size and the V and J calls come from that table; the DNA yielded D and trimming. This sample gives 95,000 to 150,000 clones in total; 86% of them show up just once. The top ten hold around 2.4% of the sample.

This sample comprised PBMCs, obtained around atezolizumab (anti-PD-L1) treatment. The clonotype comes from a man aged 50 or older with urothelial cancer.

The CDR3 region has the sequence CASSLDGRAYTGELFF. The sequence in DNA is TGCGCCAGCAGCTTGGACGGGAGGGCCTACACCGGGGAGCTGTTTTTT. The rearrangement joined TRBV5-1 to TRBJ2-2, and 8 junctional nucleotides match TRBD2. The CDR3 numbers 16 residues from cysteine through phenylalanine. Only the CDR3 part of the read is kept: 48 bases, read in frame from the first base. From V the trimming removes 0 bases and from J it removes 3 bases, while the gene matches leave 4 bases of the junction unaccounted for. CDR1 and CDR2 were assigned from the germline V gene as SGHRS and YFSETQ.